This T cell receptor beta chain was captured in a study of CD8 T cells in ankylosing spondylitis. Per the germline V gene, CDR1 is DFQATT and CDR2 is SNEGSKA (reference sequence). The CDR3 is 14 amino acids. Trimming removed 1 base at V and 0 bases at J, with 10 bases between. This clonotype was counted once. Its antigen is unknown. One entry per CDR3 protein, called by TCRdb with MiXCR from the 5' RACE reads. The data contain some 200,000 distinct CDR3 sequences, around 7.9% of them singletons. Study observations and caveats: Made up of 7 to 9 highly homologous variants, a TCR beta motif appeared characteristic of ankylosing spondylitis blood. A subset of motif variants has previously been described in the synovial fluid and blood of reactive arthritis.

The sequence was collected from a male donor with ankylosing spondylitis. The sample comprised blood, either unsorted or a sorted T cell fraction (not recorded which). The chain employs TRBV20-1 and TRBJ2-7; D call uncertain. CDR3 in DNA: TGCAGTGCTAGAGCCAACAGTTACTCCTACGAGCAGTACTTC. Its protein is CSARANSYSYEQYF.